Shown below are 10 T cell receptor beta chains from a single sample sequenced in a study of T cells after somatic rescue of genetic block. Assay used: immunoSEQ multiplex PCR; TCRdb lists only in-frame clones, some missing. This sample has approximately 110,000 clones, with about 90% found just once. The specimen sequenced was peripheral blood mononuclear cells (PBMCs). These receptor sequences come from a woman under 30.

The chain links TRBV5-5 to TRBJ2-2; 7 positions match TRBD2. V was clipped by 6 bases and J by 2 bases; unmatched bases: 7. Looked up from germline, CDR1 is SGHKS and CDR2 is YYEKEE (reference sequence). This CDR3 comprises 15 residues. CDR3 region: CASTKGTTNTGELFF. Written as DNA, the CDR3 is TGTGCCAGCACCAAAGGGACTACCAACACCGGGGAGCTGTTTTTT.

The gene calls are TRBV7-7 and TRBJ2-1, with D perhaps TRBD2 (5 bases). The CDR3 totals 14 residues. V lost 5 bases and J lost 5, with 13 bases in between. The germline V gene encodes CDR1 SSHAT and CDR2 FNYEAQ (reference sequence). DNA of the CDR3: TGTGCCAGCAGCACCTCACTAGGAAACAATGAGCAGTTCTTC. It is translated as CASSTSLGNNEQFF.

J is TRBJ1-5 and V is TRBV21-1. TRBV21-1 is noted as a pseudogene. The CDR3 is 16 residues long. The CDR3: CASSPRSSMSNQPQHF. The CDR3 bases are TGTGCCAGCAGCCCCCGGTCGAGCATGAGCAATCAGCCCCAGCATTTT.

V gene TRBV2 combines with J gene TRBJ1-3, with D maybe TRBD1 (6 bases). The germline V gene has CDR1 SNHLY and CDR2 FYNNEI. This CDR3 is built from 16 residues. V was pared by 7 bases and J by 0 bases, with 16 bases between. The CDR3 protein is CASTGQLFHSGNTIYF. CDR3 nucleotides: TGTGCCAGCACCGGACAGCTATTCCACTCTGGAAACACCATATATTTT.

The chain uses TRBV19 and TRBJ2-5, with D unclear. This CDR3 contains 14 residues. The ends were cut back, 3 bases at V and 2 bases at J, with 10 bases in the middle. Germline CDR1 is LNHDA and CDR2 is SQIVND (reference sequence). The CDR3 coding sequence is TGTGCCAGTAGTATGATGTCCCAGCAAGAGACCCAGTACTTC. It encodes CASSMMSQQETQYF. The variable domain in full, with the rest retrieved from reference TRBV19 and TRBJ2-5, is DGGITQSPKYLFRKEGQNVTLSCEQNLNHDAMYWYRQDPGQGLRLIYYSQIVNDFQKGDIAEGYSVSREKKESFPLTVTSAQKNPTAFYLCASSMMSQQETQYFGPGTRLLVL.

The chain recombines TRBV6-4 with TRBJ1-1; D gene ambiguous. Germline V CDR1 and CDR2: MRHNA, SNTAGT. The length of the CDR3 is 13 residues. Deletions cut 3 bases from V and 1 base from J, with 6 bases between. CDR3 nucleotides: TGTGCCAGCAGTGAGGCACCGAACACTGAAGCTTTCTTT. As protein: CASSEAPNTEAFF.

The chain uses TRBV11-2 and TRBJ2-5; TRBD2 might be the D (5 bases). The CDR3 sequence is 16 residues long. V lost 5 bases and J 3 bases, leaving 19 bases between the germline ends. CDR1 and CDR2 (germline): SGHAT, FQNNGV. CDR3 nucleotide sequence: TGTGCCAGCAGCCTCTCCCGGGGTACGGGCGAAGAGACCCAGTACTTC. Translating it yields CASSLSRGTGEETQYF.

CDR3 protein: CASSWVDRGRVEQFF. In nucleotides, the CDR3 is TGTGCCAGCAGCTGGGTCGACAGGGGGCGTGTTGAGCAGTTCTTC. This rearrangement joins TRBV11-3 to TRBJ2-1; 10 bases are a match to TRBD1. Germline V gene sequence: CDR1 SGHNT, CDR2 YENEEA. The CDR3 consists of 15 residues. The V gene end was trimmed by 4 bases and the J gene end by 9 bases; junction bases not matched to a gene: 9.

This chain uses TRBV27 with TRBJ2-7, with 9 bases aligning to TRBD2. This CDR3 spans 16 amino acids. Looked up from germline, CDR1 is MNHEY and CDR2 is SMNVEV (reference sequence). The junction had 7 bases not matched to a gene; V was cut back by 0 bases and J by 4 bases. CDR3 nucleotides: TGTGCCAGCAGTTTATCCAGCGGGGGGCCTCCGTACGAGCAGTACTTC. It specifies CASSLSSGGPPYEQYF.

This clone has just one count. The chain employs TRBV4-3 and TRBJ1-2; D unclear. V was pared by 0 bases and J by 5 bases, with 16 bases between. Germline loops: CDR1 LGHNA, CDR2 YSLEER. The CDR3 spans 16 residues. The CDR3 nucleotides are TGCGCCAGCAGCCAAGATCGGGCAGGTAGTGTTTATGGCTACACCTTC. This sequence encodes CASSQDRAGSVYGYTF.